The 17 T cell receptor beta chains below come from one sample, sequenced in a study of cytomegalovirus exposure and HLA in healthy donors. This PCR relied on a set of 60 Vbeta primers and 13 Jbeta primers. Profiled with immunoSEQ multiplex PCR; TCRdb holds only in-frame clones, not every one. Of roughly 130,000 clones listed, 73% are singletons. Source material: PBMCs. The receptors shown here come from a woman aged 40 to 55 in good health and CMV-seronegative.

For this clone: One end of the junction does not line up with germline, which may come from a read error. The chain links TRBV7-9 to TRBJ2-2; 7 bases fit TRBD1. This CDR3 contains 15 residues. In germline, CDR1 is SEHNR, CDR2 FQNEAQ (reference sequence). CDR3 sequence reads: CSSRPGTANTGELFF. Written as DNA, the CDR3 is TGTTCCAGCAGACCTGGGACAGCGAACACCGGGGAGCTGTTTTTT.

This sequence joins TRBV28 and TRBJ1-2; D not certain. The CDR3 loop spans 14 amino acids. In germline, CDR1 is MDHEN, CDR2 SYDVKM. V was shortened by 3 bases and J by 4 bases, with 12 bases between the two germline ends. CDR3 residues: CASSLVGGFYGYTF. CDR3 DNA sequence: TGTGCCAGCAGTTTGGTTGGCGGATTCTATGGCTACACCTTC.

The rearrangement joins TRBV19 to TRBJ2-2; 9 bases align to TRBD1. The junction had 11 bases not matched to a gene; V was cut back by 5 bases and J by 4 bases. Germline V gene sequence: CDR1 LNHDA, CDR2 SQIVND (reference sequence). This CDR3 is 17 amino acids long. The chain's CDR3 is CASSPGTGSLSTGELFF. The CDR3 DNA is TGTGCCAGTAGTCCCGGGACAGGGTCTCTGAGCACCGGGGAGCTGTTTTTT.

This sequence joins TRBV6-1 and TRBJ2-3; D is perhaps TRBD2 (6 bases). Germline CDR1 and CDR2: MNHNS and SASEGT. CDR3 length: 14 residues. Trimming cost V 2 bases and J 8 bases, with 14 bases left between them. CDR3 in amino acids: CASSESRGTGTQYF. CDR3 nucleotide sequence: TGTGCCAGCAGTGAAAGTCGGGGGACGGGTACGCAGTATTTT.

The V gene is TRBV11-3, the J gene TRBJ2-7, with TRBD2 matching over 14 bases. V dropped 5 bases and J dropped 7; count of bases not matched to a gene: 22. Germline CDR1 and CDR2: SGHNT and YENEEA. This CDR3 region has 20 residues. The CDR3 coding sequence is TGTGCCAGCAGCCGAGGACGGACTAGCGGGGGGCCTCACCTAGGTAGTGAGCAGTACGTC. Protein: CASSRGRTSGGPHLGSEQYV.

This clone appeared a few times. V usage is TRBV5-5 and J usage is TRBJ2-7; D uncertain. The germline gives CDR1 SGHKS, CDR2 YYEKEE (reference sequence). CDR3 length: 14 residues. Trimming pared 5 bases from V and 7 bases from J, leaving 19 bases between. CDR3 residues: CASSSTGSHREQYF. The CDR3 DNA reads as TGTGCCAGCAGTAGCACCGGGTCACACCGGGAGCAGTACTTC.

V is TRBV11-2 and J is TRBJ1-1; 7 bases map to TRBD1. This CDR3 comprises 17 residues. The ends lost 1 base at V and 3 bases at J; junction bases unmatched: 11. Germline V CDR1 and CDR2: SGHAT, FQNNGV. CDR3 in DNA: TGTGCCAGCAGCTTAGCACGTTACAGGGGTTCCGACACTGAAGCTTTCTTT. Protein: CASSLARYRGSDTEAFF. The complete variable domain, with remaining parts taken from reference TRBV11-2 and TRBJ1-1, reads EAGVAQSPRYKIIEKRQSVAFWCNPISGHATLYWYQQILGQGPKLLIQFQNNGVVDDSQLPKDRFSAERLKGVDSTLKIQPAKLEDSAVYLCASSLARYRGSDTEAFFGQGTRLTVV.

The V and J genes are TRBV15 and TRBJ1-4; a weak D match, TRBD1 (6 bases). Trimming shortened V by 1 base and J by 5 bases, and 11 bases separated the two germline ends. The CDR3 consists of 15 residues. Looked up from germline, CDR1 is LNHNV and CDR2 is YYDKDF (reference sequence). CDR3 residues: CATSRAGEWNEKLFF. CDR3 DNA: TGTGCCACCAGCAGAGCAGGGGAGTGGAATGAAAAACTGTTTTTT. The variable domain in full, completed from reference TRBV15 and TRBJ1-4, reads DAMVIQNPRYQVTQFGKPVTLSCSQTLNHNVMYWYQQKSSQAPKLLFHYYDKDFNNEADTPDNFQSRRPNTSFCFLDIRSPGLGDTAMYLCATSRAGEWNEKLFFGSGTQLSVL.

This clone was counted a single time. The chain uses TRBV5-6 and TRBJ2-3, with D possibly TRBD2 on 6 matching bases. Looked up from germline, CDR1 is SGHDT and CDR2 is YYEEEE. The CDR3 totals 14 residues. Trimming removed 2 bases at V and 3 bases at J, with 10 bases between. The CDR3 nucleotides are TGTGCCAGCAGCTTAGGCGCGGGAACAGATACGCAGTATTTT. Translating it yields CASSLGAGTDTQYF.

The V call is TRBV5-1, the J call TRBJ2-4; TRBD2 agrees at 9 bases. Trimming took 0 bases from V and 7 from J; bases not matched to a gene: 2. CDR3 length: 14 residues. Germline lookup yields CDR1 SGHRS and CDR2 YFSETQ. CDR3 in DNA: TGCGCCAGCAGCTTGGATAGCGGGGGCAACATTCAGTACTTC. Its translation: CASSLDSGGNIQYF.

The V call is TRBV6-6, the J call TRBJ2-7, with 7 nucleotides matching TRBD1. V lost 6 bases, J lost 3 bases, and 8 bases stayed unmatched. Germline lookup yields CDR1 MNHNY and CDR2 SVGAGI (reference sequence). The CDR3 extends over 14 amino acids. CDR3: CASRDRDRNYEQYF. The CDR3 nucleotides are TGTGCCAGCAGAGACCGGGACAGAAACTACGAGCAGTACTTC.

This clone has more than one count but fewer than ten. The chain joins TRBV5-4 to TRBJ2-5, with D perhaps matching TRBD2 (5 bases). CDR1 and CDR2 from the germline V gene are SGHNT and YYREEE (reference sequence). This CDR3 has 13 residues. V was trimmed by 0 bases and J by 4 bases, leaving 7 bases between them. The CDR3 protein is CASSLEAGETQYF. As DNA, the CDR3 is TGTGCCAGCAGCTTGGAGGCGGGAGAGACCCAGTACTTC.

The table lists this clone with a count of one. The V gene is TRBV29-1, the J gene TRBJ1-2; D not resolved. Trimming took off 4 bases at V and 4 bases at J, with 16 bases between the two ends. The CDR3 is made up of 14 amino acids. Germline V gives CDR1 SQVTM, CDR2 ANQGSEA. CDR3 amino acids: CSVVISTGAYGYTF. CDR3 nucleotide sequence: TGCAGCGTTGTCATTTCCACCGGTGCCTATGGCTACACCTTC.

The chain joins TRBV7-3 to TRBJ2-1; 15 bases match TRBD2. Germline CDR1 and CDR2: SGHTA and FQGTGA. The ends lost 5 bases at V and 4 bases at J; junction bases unmatched: 3. This CDR3 has 16 residues. The CDR3 protein is CASSTGLAGGYNEQFF. The CDR3 DNA reads TGTGCCAGCAGCACGGGACTAGCGGGGGGTTACAATGAGCAGTTCTTC. Supplemented by reference TRBV7-3 and TRBJ2-1, the full variable domain reads GAGVSQTPSNKVTEKGKYVELRCDPISGHTALYWYRQSLGQGPEFLIYFQGTGAADDSGLPNDRFFAVRPEGSVSTLKIQRTERGDSAVYLCASSTGLAGGYNEQFFGPGTRLTVL.

This clone came up a few times. The chain combines TRBV5-1 with TRBJ1-5; D not resolved. The germline V gene encodes CDR1 SGHRS and CDR2 YFSETQ. The V end was cut by 0 bases, the J end by 6 bases, with 10 bases between. The CDR3 consists of 14 residues. The CDR3 coding sequence is TGCGCCAGCAGCTTGGATACCGGGGTTCAGCCCCAGCATTTT. It is translated as CASSLDTGVQPQHF.

This clone was recorded once. The chain uses TRBV27 and TRBJ1-5; 9 nucleotides align to TRBD1. Germline V lookup: CDR1 MNHEY, CDR2 SMNVEV (reference sequence). V lost 0 bases, J lost 4 bases, and 10 bases stayed unmatched. This CDR3 contains 18 residues. CDR3 protein: CASSLSSGQGQANQPQHF. Written as DNA, the CDR3 is TGTGCCAGCAGTTTATCTTCGGGACAGGGACAAGCAAATCAGCCCCAGCATTTT.

The CDR3 is CASSYPTRQGTGELFF. CDR3 sequence (DNA): TGTGCCAGCAGTTACCCGACTAGACAGGGCACCGGGGAGCTGTTTTTT. The chain uses TRBV6-5 and TRBJ2-2, with TRBD1 as a possible D gene (7 bases). Looked up from germline, CDR1 is MNHEY and CDR2 is SVGAGI. The CDR3 extends over 16 amino acids. Trimming took off 2 bases at V and 4 bases at J, with 14 bases between the two ends.